This T cell receptor beta chain stems from a study of shared clonotypes between healthy human individuals. Across the whole study: Donors were a couple of women and three men aged 18 to 49.

The CDR3 contains 16 residues. Per germline, CDR1 SGHRS and CDR2 YFSETQ. The V gene end was trimmed by 4 bases and the J gene end by 7 bases; junction bases not matched to a gene: 12. Sequencing was performed with immunoSEQ multiplex PCR; in TCRdb, only in-frame clones are kept and a portion is missing. The table includes about 600,000 clones, roughly 97% detected once. Overall study findings and caveats: Clonotypes that were shared across a few donors made up about 5.1% of naive CD4 clonotypes.

With regard to this clone: The antigen remains unidentified.

This chain links TRBV5-1 with TRBJ2-1; 9 bases map to TRBD2. The specimen was naive CD4+ T cells sorted from blood. Subset noted: CD45RA+ positively selected. This sequence was found in a woman in her 30s in good health. CDR3 in DNA: TGCGCCAGCAGCCCAGGGTTTGGTAGCGGGAGAAATGAGCAGTTCTTC. It encodes CASSPGFGSGRNEQFF.